The T cell receptor (beta chain) under discussion was sequenced for a study of control samples from healthy donors and cancer patients. Assay used: immunoSEQ multiplex PCR; TCRdb lists only in-frame clones, some missing. The sample gives 80,000 to 100,000 clones, 80% to 95% of which show up once; less than 3.5% is in the top ten. CDR3 length: 15 amino acids. V was trimmed by 2 bases and J by 2 bases, leaving 10 bases between them. Looked up from germline, CDR1 is LGHDT and CDR2 is YNNKEL (reference sequence). The TCR was taken from a human donor in good health. The donor label of this sample is uncertain. The source material was blood. The gene calls are TRBV3-1 (or the pseudogene TRBV3-2) and TRBJ1-3; the D gene is possibly TRBD1 (5 bases). In DNA form, the CDR3 reads TGTGCCAGCAGCCAAAATTCAGGGCCTGGAAACACCATATATTTT. It specifies CASSQNSGPGNTIYF.